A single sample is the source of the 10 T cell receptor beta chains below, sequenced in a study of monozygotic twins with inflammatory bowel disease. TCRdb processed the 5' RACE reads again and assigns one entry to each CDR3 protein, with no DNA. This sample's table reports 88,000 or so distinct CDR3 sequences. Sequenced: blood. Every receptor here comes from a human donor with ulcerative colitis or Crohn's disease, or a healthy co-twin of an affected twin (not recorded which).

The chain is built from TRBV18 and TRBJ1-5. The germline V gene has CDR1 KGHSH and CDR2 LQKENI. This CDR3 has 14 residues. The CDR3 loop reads CASSPGEIGQPQHF.

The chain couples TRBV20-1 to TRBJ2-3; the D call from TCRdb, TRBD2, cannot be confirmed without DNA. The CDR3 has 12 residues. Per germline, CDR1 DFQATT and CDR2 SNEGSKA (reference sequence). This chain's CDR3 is CSALPPTDTQYF.

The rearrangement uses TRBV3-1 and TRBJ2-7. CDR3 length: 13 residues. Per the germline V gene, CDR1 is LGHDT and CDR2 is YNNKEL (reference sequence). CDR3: CASSPNNSYEQYF.

CDR3 sequence reads: CASSPWVGTGDEAFF. V usage is TRBV28 and J usage is TRBJ1-1; TCRdb outputs TRBD1, but without DNA this stays unchecked. This CDR3 contains 15 residues. CDR1 and CDR2 from the germline V gene are MDHEN and SYDVKM.

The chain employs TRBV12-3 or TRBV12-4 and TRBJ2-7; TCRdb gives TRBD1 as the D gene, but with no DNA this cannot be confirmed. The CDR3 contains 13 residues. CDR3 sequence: CASSWGTDYEQYF.

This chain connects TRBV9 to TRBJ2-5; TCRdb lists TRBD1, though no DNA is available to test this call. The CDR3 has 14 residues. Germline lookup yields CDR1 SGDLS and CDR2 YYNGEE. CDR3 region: CASSGGGLQETQYF.

The CDR3 is CASSLQRITDTQYF. The chain employs TRBV3-1 and TRBJ2-3; as DNA is missing, the TRBD2 call by TCRdb cannot be tested. Germline assignment: CDR1 LGHDT and CDR2 YNNKEL (reference sequence). The CDR3 sequence is 14 residues long.

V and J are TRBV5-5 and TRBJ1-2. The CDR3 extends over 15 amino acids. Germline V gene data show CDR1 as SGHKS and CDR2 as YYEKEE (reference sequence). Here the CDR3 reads CASSLNALENYGYTF.

The CDR3 loop is CASSFLDRENSPLHF. The V call is TRBV28, the J call TRBJ1-6; TCRdb proposes TRBD1, but this gene call is untestable without DNA. The CDR3 is 15 amino acids. The V gene's germline CDR1 is MDHEN and CDR2 SYDVKM.

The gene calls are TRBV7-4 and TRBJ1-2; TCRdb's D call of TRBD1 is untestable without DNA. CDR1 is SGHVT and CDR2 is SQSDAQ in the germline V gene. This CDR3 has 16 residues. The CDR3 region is CASSTPGRRIFYGYTF.